The sequence of this T cell receptor beta chain was determined in a study of molecular identifiers for immune sequencing clone quantification. For the study at large: In replicates, RNA from roughly 20,000 or 100,000 naive CD8 cells was split five ways, four sequenced.

Each CDR3 protein is one row after TCRdb ran MiXCR on the PCR reads. The top ten clones hold about 0.8% of a sample with hundreds of thousands of distinct CDR3 sequences, 25% of them seen once. This clonotype was counted only a few times. Antigen unknown. Findings and caveats of the study: Sharing of a barcode by identical TCR molecules could cause highly expanded clone sizes to be underestimated.

Per germline, CDR1 DFQATT and CDR2 SNEGSKA (reference sequence). This CDR3 is 14 amino acids long. Trimming at V came to 5 bases and at J to 2 bases, leaving 6 bases not matched to a gene. This sequence joins TRBV20-1 and TRBJ1-5; 7 bases map to TRBD1. The sequenced material came from naive CD8+ T cells from blood, with Jurkat cell RNA spiked in. Subset of the sample: FACS-sorted CD8+CD4-CCR7+CD45RA+ naive T cells. This TCR was recovered from a human donor in good health. Some libraries in this study had Jurkat cell RNA spiked in. CDR3 coding DNA: TGCAGTGCTCCACCAGACAGGGGCAATCAGCCCCAGCATTTT. Its translation: CSAPPDRGNQPQHF.